These 30 T cell receptor beta chains were sequenced from one sample in a study of blood T cell repertoires in COVID-19. Only in-frame clones appear in the TCRdb table, and some are missing; sequencing was by immunoSEQ multiplex PCR. The table shows about 330,000 clones, with about 90% occurring only once. Specimen: PBMCs or T cells enriched from blood (not recorded which). The source of these receptors is a woman aged 25 to 39 who had recovered from COVID-19.

The chain is built from TRBV28 and TRBJ2-7, with TRBD1 matching 7 bases. The germline CDR1 and CDR2 sequences are MDHEN and SYDVKM. The trim removed 4 bases at V and 4 bases at J, leaving 7 bases unmatched. CDR3 length equals 14 residues. CDR3 region: CASSYWDRQYEQYF. Written as DNA, the CDR3 is TGTGCCAGCAGTTACTGGGACAGACAATACGAGCAGTACTTC.

The V gene is TRBV10-1, the J gene TRBJ1-2, with TRBD1 matching 9 bases. CDR1 is WNHNN and CDR2 is SYGVQD in the germline V gene (reference sequence). The CDR3 is made up of 16 amino acids. After removal of 2 bases from V and 2 bases from J, the junction contained 6 bases not matched to a gene. CDR3 DNA sequence: TGCGCCAGCAGTGAGCTGGGACAGGGAAGAAACTATGGCTACACCTTC. Its protein is CASSELGQGRNYGYTF.

V gene TRBV30 combines with J gene TRBJ2-2; no reliable D call. Germline lookup yields CDR1 GTSNPN and CDR2 SVGIG (reference sequence). The length of the CDR3 is 11 residues. The V and J ends lost 4 bases and 8 bases respectively, with 8 bases between them. CDR3 nucleotide sequence: TGTGCCTGGATCTCCGGGGGGGAGCTGTTTTTT. It specifies CAWISGGELFF.

For this clone: The CDR3 does not close with the conserved phenylalanine or tryptophan, likely indicating a read error. The DNA is omitted, as the CDR3 cannot be located on it reliably, and the CDR3 follows TCRdb's listing. This chain uses TRBV5-3 with TRBJ2-3; the D call TRBD2 from the table was never checked on the DNA. TRBV5-3 is noted as an ORF with a role that remains uncertain. The CDR3 region is 12 residues in length, termini included. CDR3 in amino acids: CARSLARDSSRG.

This clone has only a few counts. J is TRBJ1-1 and V is TRBV5-4, with 10 bases identical to TRBD1. V was clipped by 4 bases and J by 7 bases; unmatched bases: 10. Germline V gene lookup returns CDR1 SGHNT and CDR2 YYREEE (reference sequence). This CDR3 has 15 amino acids. This chain's CDR3 is CASSPPGTGAGEAFF. The CDR3 bases are TGTGCCAGCAGCCCCCCGGGGACAGGGGCGGGTGAAGCTTTCTTT.

The chain is built from TRBV28 and TRBJ2-1; 8 nucleotides line up with TRBD1. Germline CDR1 MDHEN, CDR2 SYDVKM. This CDR3 contains 14 residues. Unmatched junction bases numbered 9, after V lost 7 bases and J lost 7 bases. The CDR3: CASTTTGGKNEQFF. The CDR3 nucleotides are TGTGCCAGCACGACCACAGGGGGTAAGAATGAGCAGTTCTTC.

For the CDR3, the DNA is TGCGCCAGCAGCCCGCCAGCTGGAGGGTTGGATACGCAGTATTTT. This translates into CASSPPAGGLDTQYF. V is TRBV4-1 and J is TRBJ2-3; TRBD2 is a possible D gene (6 bases). V lost 4 bases and J 6 bases, leaving 17 bases between the germline ends. Germline values: CDR1 MGHRA, CDR2 YSYEKL. The CDR3 has 15 amino acids.

The chain has TRBV4-1 and TRBJ2-2; D is perhaps TRBD1 (6 bases). Germline values: CDR1 MGHRA, CDR2 YSYEKL. This CDR3 has 17 residues. V was pared by 3 bases and J by 4 bases, with 18 bases between. CDR3 DNA sequence: TGCGCCAGCAGCCAGGGAAGATTGGGGGCCGTCACCGGGGAGCTGTTTTTT. Translation: CASSQGRLGAVTGELFF.

CDR3 sequence: CASSAGSSGAGNEKLFF. CDR3 DNA sequence: TGTGCCAGCAGCGCTGGGTCAAGCGGGGCTGGAAATGAAAAACTGTTTTTT. The chain employs TRBV9 and TRBJ1-4, with D possibly being TRBD1 (5 bases). The V end was cut by 3 bases, the J end by 5 bases, with 20 bases between. The CDR3 totals 17 residues. The V gene's germline CDR1 is SGDLS and CDR2 YYNGEE.

This chain uses TRBV28 with TRBJ1-1; D remains unclear. The CDR3 is made up of 14 amino acids. V shed 2 bases and J shed 1 base, with 8 bases lying between them. Germline CDR1 MDHEN, CDR2 SYDVKM. This chain's CDR3 is CASSLESGNTEAFF. Here the CDR3 DNA reads TGTGCCAGCAGTTTAGAATCAGGGAACACTGAAGCTTTCTTT.

This chain connects TRBV3-1 (or the pseudogene TRBV3-2) to TRBJ2-5; 8 bases are a match to TRBD2. Germline assignment: CDR1 LGHDT and CDR2 YNNKEL (reference sequence). This CDR3 region has 14 residues. The trim removed 8 bases at V and 2 bases at J, leaving 7 bases unmatched. The CDR3 is CASGASGLQETQYF. CDR3 nucleotides: TGTGCCAGCGGGGCTAGCGGGCTTCAAGAGACCCAGTACTTC.

Here the CDR3 reads CASSQDPGRAANYGYTF. CDR3 in DNA: TGTGCCAGCAGCCAAGATCCAGGCCGCGCTGCTAACTATGGCTACACCTTC. The V call is TRBV3-1 (or the pseudogene TRBV3-2), the J call TRBJ1-2; D unclear. The V end was cut by 0 bases, the J end by 0 bases, with 14 bases between. The germline CDR1 and CDR2 sequences are LGHDT and YNNKEL (reference sequence). This CDR3 region has 17 residues.

The chain recombines TRBV2 with TRBJ2-3; 7 nucleotides agree with TRBD1. The CDR3 extends over 14 amino acids. V shed 7 bases, J shed 6 bases, and the junction held 10 bases outside the gene matches. Germline V gene sequence: CDR1 SNHLY, CDR2 FYNNEI. The CDR3 sequence is CASIQDRDRDTQYF. In DNA, the CDR3 is TGTGCCAGCATCCAAGACAGGGACCGGGATACGCAGTATTTT.

The chain combines TRBV19 with TRBJ1-3; TRBD1 agrees at 12 bases. CDR3 length: 16 amino acids. V lost 6 bases, J lost 5 bases, and 8 bases stayed unmatched. Germline CDR1 LNHDA, CDR2 SQIVND (reference sequence). The CDR3 here is CASSAPGQGARNTIYF. The CDR3 nucleotides are TGTGCCAGTAGCGCGCCGGGACAGGGGGCAAGAAACACCATATATTTT. Full variable domain (remainder filled in from reference TRBV19 and TRBJ1-3): DGGITQSPKYLFRKEGQNVTLSCEQNLNHDAMYWYRQDPGQGLRLIYYSQIVNDFQKGDIAEGYSVSREKKESFPLTVTSAQKNPTAFYLCASSAPGQGARNTIYFGEGSWLTVV.

This clone has more than one count but fewer than ten. The chain joins TRBV27 to TRBJ2-1; 7 bases line up with TRBD1. The CDR3 is 14 amino acids. From germline, CDR1 is MNHEY and CDR2 SMNVEV (reference sequence). Trimming cost V 6 bases and J 3 bases; bases outside gene matches: 5. The CDR3 DNA is TGTGCCAGCAGATACAGGGGACACTACAATGAGCAGTTCTTC. It is translated as CASRYRGHYNEQFF.

The chain links TRBV6-2 or TRBV6-3 to TRBJ1-5; the D gene is possibly TRBD1 (5 bases). The CDR3 totals 15 residues. V dropped 5 bases and J dropped 3 bases, with 14 bases sitting between them. Germline V gene sequence: CDR1 MNHEY, CDR2 SVGEGT. The CDR3 DNA reads as TGTGCCAGCAGTCCGTCGGCCAGGGCCAATCAGCCCCAGCATTTT. This gives the protein CASSPSARANQPQHF.

The V and J genes are TRBV7-6 and TRBJ1-6, with 7 bases matching TRBD1. The CDR3 has 15 residues. Germline V gene lookup returns CDR1 SGHVS and CDR2 FNYEAQ. The junction had 9 bases not matched to a gene; V was cut back by 5 bases and J by 8 bases. CDR3 protein: CASSQRQGTDSPLHF. The CDR3 nucleotides read TGTGCCAGCAGCCAAAGACAGGGTACCGATTCACCCCTCCACTTT.

The chain uses TRBV6-5 and TRBJ2-7, with D perhaps TRBD1 (6 bases). CDR3 size: 14 residues. Trimming removed 7 bases at V and 4 bases at J, with 17 bases between. Germline CDR1 reads MNHEY; CDR2 reads SVGAGI. CDR3 loop: CASNADRNSYEQYF. The DNA of the CDR3 is TGTGCCAGCAACGCCGACAGGAATAGTTACGAGCAGTACTTC.

V usage is TRBV10-2 and J usage is TRBJ1-1; tentative D call: TRBD1 (5 bases). The germline gives CDR1 WSHSY, CDR2 SAAADI. The germline V and J ends were trimmed by 0 bases and 6 bases, with 11 bases remaining between them. This CDR3 region has 14 residues. This chain's CDR3 is CASSESGGVAEAFF. DNA for the CDR3: TGCGCCAGCAGTGAGTCGGGGGGGGTCGCTGAAGCTTTCTTT.

This clone was detected once. The CDR3 DNA reads as TGTGCCAGCAGCCACGACAGTGATCCGCAGCCCCAGCATTTT. Residues: CASSHDSDPQPQHF. This chain joins TRBV6-7 and TRBJ1-5; possibly TRBD1 for D (5 bases). TRBV6-7 is recorded as an ORF, its role being uncertain. The CDR3 spans 14 residues. V was shortened by 6 bases and J by 7 bases, with 16 bases between the two germline ends.

The chain combines TRBV5-1 with TRBJ2-7, with 9 bases lining up with TRBD1. CDR3 length: 16 amino acids. The junction had 11 bases not matched to a gene; V was cut back by 1 base and J by 6 bases. Germline V lookup: CDR1 SGHRS, CDR2 YFSETQ. The CDR3 spells CASSLSRAGTGTEQYF. CDR3 sequence (DNA): TGCGCCAGCAGCTTGTCGCGGGCCGGGACAGGGACCGAGCAGTACTTC.

The chain couples TRBV14 to TRBJ2-5, with TRBD1 as a possible D gene (6 bases). V gave up 4 bases and J gave up 5 bases, with 20 bases separating them. CDR3 size: 16 residues. Germline-derived CDR1 and CDR2 are SGHDN and FVKESK. CDR3 loop: CASSRTTAGVGETQYF. As DNA, the CDR3 is TGTGCCAGCAGCCGGACCACCGCAGGGGTCGGGGAGACCCAGTACTTC.

V gene TRBV30 combines with J gene TRBJ2-7, with 7 bases fitting TRBD1. Looked up from germline, CDR1 is GTSNPN and CDR2 is SVGIG (reference sequence). The CDR3 runs to 13 residues. With V trimmed by 5 bases and J by 0 bases, 4 bases remained unmatched. The CDR3 DNA reads as TGTGCCTGGGGGGACAGAGACTCCTACGAGCAGTACTTC. This encodes CAWGDRDSYEQYF.

The chain is built from TRBV5-1 and TRBJ1-2, with a tentative D call TRBD1 (6 bases). This CDR3 is built from 14 residues. Trimming pared 7 bases from V and 5 bases from J, leaving 18 bases between. The germline gives CDR1 SGHRS, CDR2 YFSETQ. This CDR3 is CASGRDTGAYGYTF. CDR3 coding DNA: TGCGCCAGCGGACGGGACACCGGGGCTTATGGCTACACCTTC.

This chain links TRBV5-1 with TRBJ2-6; unclear D gene. This CDR3 has 16 residues. Germline V CDR1 and CDR2: SGHRS, YFSETQ. Trimming took off 0 bases at V and 0 bases at J, with 7 bases between the two ends. CDR3 DNA: TGCGCCAGCAGCTTGGACAGCAACTCTGGGGCCAACGTCCTGACTTTC. Protein sequence: CASSLDSNSGANVLTF.

The chain is built from TRBV12-3 or TRBV12-4 and TRBJ2-4; D is possibly TRBD2 (6 bases). This CDR3 is 12 amino acids long. Trimming took off 7 bases at V and 6 bases at J, with 10 bases between the two ends. CDR3 coding DNA: TGTGCCAGCACTCTCGGGGGAAACATTCAGTACTTC. It specifies CASTLGGNIQYF.

The CDR3 loop is CASSFNRNTEAFF. CDR3 DNA sequence: TGTGCCAGCAGTTTTAATCGGAACACTGAAGCTTTCTTT. The rearrangement links TRBV12-3 or TRBV12-4 to TRBJ1-1; D gene uncertain. The V end lost 3 bases, the J end lost 1 base, and 6 bases lay between the germline ends. This CDR3 is 13 amino acids long.

This chain links TRBV19 with TRBJ1-5, with D tentatively TRBD1 (6 bases). Germline V gives CDR1 LNHDA, CDR2 SQIVND (reference sequence). The CDR3 consists of 17 residues. The germline V and J ends were trimmed by 8 bases and 0 bases, with 20 bases remaining between them. For the CDR3, the DNA is TGTGCCAGTGCCTACAGGGTGGTGGGATATAGCAATCAGCCCCAGCATTTT. It translates to CASAYRVVGYSNQPQHF. The variable domain in full, completed from reference TRBV19 and TRBJ1-5, reads DGGITQSPKYLFRKEGQNVTLSCEQNLNHDAMYWYRQDPGQGLRLIYYSQIVNDFQKGDIAEGYSVSREKKESFPLTVTSAQKNPTAFYLCASAYRVVGYSNQPQHFGDGTRLSIL.

This chain uses TRBV4-3 with TRBJ1-2; D not resolved. Between the trimmed V and J ends, which lost 0 bases and 3 bases, there was a span of 14 bases. Per germline, CDR1 LGHNA and CDR2 YSLEER. The CDR3 consists of 16 residues. CDR3 nucleotides: TGCGCCAGCAGCCAAGATCTCGGTGTTTCTGACTATGGCTACACCTTC. Translation gives CASSQDLGVSDYGYTF.

The V gene is TRBV27, the J gene TRBJ2-5; 8 positions match TRBD2. Losses at the gene ends were 8 bases for V and 8 bases for J; bases not matched to a gene: 10. The CDR3 loop spans 13 amino acids. Germline V CDR1 and CDR2: MNHEY, SMNVEV (reference sequence). The CDR3 DNA reads as TGTGCCAGCCAGCGGGGGCCGGGGTTTACCCAGTACTTC. It codes for CASQRGPGFTQYF.